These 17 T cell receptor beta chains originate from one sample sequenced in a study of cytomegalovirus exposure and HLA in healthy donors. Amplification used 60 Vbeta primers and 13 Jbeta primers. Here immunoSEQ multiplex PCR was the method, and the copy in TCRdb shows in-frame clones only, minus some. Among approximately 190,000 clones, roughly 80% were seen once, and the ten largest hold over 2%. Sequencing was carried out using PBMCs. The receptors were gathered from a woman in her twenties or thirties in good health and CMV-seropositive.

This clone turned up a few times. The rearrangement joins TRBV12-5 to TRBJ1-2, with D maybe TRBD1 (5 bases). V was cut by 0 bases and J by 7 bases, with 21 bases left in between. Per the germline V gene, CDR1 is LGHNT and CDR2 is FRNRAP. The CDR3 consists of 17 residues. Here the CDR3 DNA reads TGTGCTAGTGGTTTGGTAAGGGAAGGGTACAGGCCTTCTGGCTACACCTTC. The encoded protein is CASGLVREGYRPSGYTF.

The CDR3 DNA reads TGTGCCAGCAGCGTAGGGACAGGGGGCTATAATTCACCCCTCCACTTT. Its protein is CASSVGTGGYNSPLHF. The J gene is TRBJ1-6, the V gene TRBV9; 10 nucleotides agree with TRBD1. There are 16 residues in the CDR3. Germline V gene sequence: CDR1 SGDLS, CDR2 YYNGEE. J lost 3 bases, V lost 0 bases, and 0 bases had no gene match.

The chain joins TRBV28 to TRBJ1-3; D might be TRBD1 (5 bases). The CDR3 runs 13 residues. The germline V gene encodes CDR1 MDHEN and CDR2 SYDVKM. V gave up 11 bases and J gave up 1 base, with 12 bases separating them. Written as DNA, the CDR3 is TGTGCCCACGCGGGGGTATCTGGAAACACCATATATTTT. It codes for CAHAGVSGNTIYF.

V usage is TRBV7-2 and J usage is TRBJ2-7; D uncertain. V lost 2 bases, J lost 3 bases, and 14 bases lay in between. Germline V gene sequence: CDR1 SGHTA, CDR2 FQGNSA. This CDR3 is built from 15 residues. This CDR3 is CASSLWITEYYEQYF. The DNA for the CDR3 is TGTGCCAGCAGCTTATGGATTACAGAATACTACGAGCAGTACTTC.

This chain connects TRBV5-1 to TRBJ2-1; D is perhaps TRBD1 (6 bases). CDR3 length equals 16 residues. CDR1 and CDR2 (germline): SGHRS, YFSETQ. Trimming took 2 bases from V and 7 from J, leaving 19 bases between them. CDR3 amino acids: CASSFSDSWGTNEQFF. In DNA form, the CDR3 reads TGCGCCAGCAGCTTTTCGGACAGTTGGGGTACGAATGAGCAGTTCTTC.

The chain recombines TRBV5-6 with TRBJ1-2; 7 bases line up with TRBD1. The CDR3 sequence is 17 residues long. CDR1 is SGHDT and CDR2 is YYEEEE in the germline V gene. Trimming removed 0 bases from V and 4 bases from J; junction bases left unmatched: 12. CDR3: CASSLGGTGDRGYGYTF. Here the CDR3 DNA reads TGTGCCAGCAGCTTGGGTGGTACAGGGGATAGGGGCTATGGCTACACCTTC.

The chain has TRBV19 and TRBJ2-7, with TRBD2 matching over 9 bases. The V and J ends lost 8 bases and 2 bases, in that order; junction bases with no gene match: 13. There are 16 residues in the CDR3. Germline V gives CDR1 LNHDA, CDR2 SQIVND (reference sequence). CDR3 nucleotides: TGTGCCAGTTCACCGGGTCTAGCGGGAACCGCCTACGAGCAGTACTTC. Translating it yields CASSPGLAGTAYEQYF.

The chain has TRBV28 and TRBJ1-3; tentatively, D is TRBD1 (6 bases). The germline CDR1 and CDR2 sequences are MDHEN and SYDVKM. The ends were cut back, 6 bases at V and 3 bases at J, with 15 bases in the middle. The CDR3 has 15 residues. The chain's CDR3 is CASSNRDRHGNTIYF. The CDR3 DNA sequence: TGTGCCAGCAGCAACAGGGACCGTCATGGAAACACCATATATTTT.

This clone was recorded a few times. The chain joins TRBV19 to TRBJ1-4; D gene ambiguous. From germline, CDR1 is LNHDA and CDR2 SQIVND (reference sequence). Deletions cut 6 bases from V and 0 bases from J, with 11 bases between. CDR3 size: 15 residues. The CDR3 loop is CASRPNTATNEKLFF. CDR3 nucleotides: TGTGCCAGTAGACCAAACACCGCAACTAATGAAAAACTGTTTTTT.

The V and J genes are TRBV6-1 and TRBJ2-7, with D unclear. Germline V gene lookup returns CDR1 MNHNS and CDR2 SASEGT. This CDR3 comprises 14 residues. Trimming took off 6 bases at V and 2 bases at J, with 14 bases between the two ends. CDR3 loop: CASSKLQYPYEQYF. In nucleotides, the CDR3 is TGTGCCAGCAGCAAATTACAGTATCCCTACGAGCAGTACTTC.

The CDR3 DNA sequence: TGTGCCAACCAGGACAGTTCCGGGCCAGATACGCAGTATTTT. This translates into CANQDSSGPDTQYF. The chain is built from TRBV6-4 and TRBJ2-3; a weak D match, TRBD1 (6 bases). The CDR3 covers 14 residues. Trimming removed 10 bases from V and 4 bases from J, with 18 bases in between. Per germline, CDR1 MRHNA and CDR2 SNTAGT.

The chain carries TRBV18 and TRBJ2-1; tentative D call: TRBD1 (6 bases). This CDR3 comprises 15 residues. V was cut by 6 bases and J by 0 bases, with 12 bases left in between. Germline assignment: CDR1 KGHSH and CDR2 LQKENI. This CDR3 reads CASSQQGFSYNEQFF. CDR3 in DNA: TGTGCCAGCTCTCAACAGGGCTTCTCCTACAATGAGCAGTTCTTC.

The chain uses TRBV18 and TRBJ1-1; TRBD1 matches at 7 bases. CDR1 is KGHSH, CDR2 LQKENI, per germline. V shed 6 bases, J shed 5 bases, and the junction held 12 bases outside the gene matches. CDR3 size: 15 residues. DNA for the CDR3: TGTGCCAGCTCCCCGATTTCCAGGGGGGAGACTGAAGCTTTCTTT. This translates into CASSPISRGETEAFF.

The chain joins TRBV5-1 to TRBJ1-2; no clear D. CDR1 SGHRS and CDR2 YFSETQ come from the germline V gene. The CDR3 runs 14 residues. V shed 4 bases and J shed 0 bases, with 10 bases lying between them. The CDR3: CASSAAGTNYGYTF. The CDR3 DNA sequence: TGCGCCAGCAGCGCCGCCGGGACTAACTATGGCTACACCTTC.

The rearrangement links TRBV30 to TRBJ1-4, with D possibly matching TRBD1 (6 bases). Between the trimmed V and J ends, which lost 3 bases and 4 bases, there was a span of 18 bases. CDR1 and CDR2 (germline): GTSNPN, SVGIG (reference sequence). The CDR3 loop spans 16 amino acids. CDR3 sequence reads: CAWRRRRGAVNEKLFF. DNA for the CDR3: TGTGCCTGGAGAAGACGTCGGGGGGCCGTTAATGAAAAACTGTTTTTT.

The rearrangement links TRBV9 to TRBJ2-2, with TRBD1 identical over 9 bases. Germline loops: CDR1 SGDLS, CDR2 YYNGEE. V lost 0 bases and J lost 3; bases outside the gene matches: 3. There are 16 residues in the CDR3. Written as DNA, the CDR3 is TGTGCCAGCAGCGTAGTGGGACAGGGACACACCGGGGAGCTGTTTTTT. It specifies CASSVVGQGHTGELFF.

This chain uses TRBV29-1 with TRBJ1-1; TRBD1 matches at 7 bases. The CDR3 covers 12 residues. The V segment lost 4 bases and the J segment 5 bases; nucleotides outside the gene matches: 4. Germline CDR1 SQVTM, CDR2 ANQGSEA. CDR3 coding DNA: TGCAGCGTTGGCCCAGGGGGAACTGAAGCTTTCTTT. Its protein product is CSVGPGGTEAFF.